A selection of T cell receptor beta chains follows, all from one sample in a study of blood T cells in healthy people across ages. TCRdb re-analysed the 5' RACE reads in MiXCR, keeping a single row per CDR3 protein. The data show more than 800,000 distinct CDR3 sequences, about 30% seen once. Material for sequencing was blood. The receptors were sampled from an elderly woman in good health. The CDR3 runs from the conserved cysteine through the conserved F or W. A D gene is named only where the DNA matches it firmly. A clone size is listed for some rows: how often the clone was seen (once, few, many), or a class if it is expanded.

J gene	D gene	CDR3 length	V gene	clone size	CDR3 DNA	CDR3 protein
TRBJ1-1	-	13	TRBV7-2	few	TGTGCCAGCAGCTTATACGGGCAAACTGAAGCTTTCTTT	CASSLYGQTEAFF
TRBJ2-7	TRBD2	13	TRBV7-9	once	TGTGCCAGCAGCGTTAGCGGGGTCTACGAGCAGTACTTC	CASSVSGVYEQYF
TRBJ1-2	-	15	TRBV11-2	many	TGTGCCAGCAGCTTAGTCCCGGGGGGGAACTATGGCTACACCTTC	CASSLVPGGNYGYTF
TRBJ2-6	TRBD1	16	TRBV2	-	TGTGCCAGCAGCAAAAGGACAGGGGACGGGGCCAACGTCCTGACTTTC	CASSKRTGDGANVLTF
TRBJ2-5	TRBD2	15	TRBV7-9	many	TGTGCCAGCAGCTTAGCGATGGGGGGGATCGAGACCCAGTACTTC	CASSLAMGGIETQYF
TRBJ1-1	TRBD1	15	TRBV7-8	few	TGTGCCAGCAGCTTCGTCAGGGGGTCTGGCACTGAAGCTTTCTTT	CASSFVRGSGTEAFF
TRBJ2-3	TRBD2	15	TRBV12-3/TRBV12-4	-	TGTGCCAACAGCAGGGAGGGTGTGAGCACAGATGCGCAGTATTTT	CANSREGVSTDAQYF
TRBJ1-6	-	15	TRBV6-5	few	TGTGCCGGCAGTTACGGCGCATCGTATAATTCACCCCTCCACTTT	CAGSYGASYNSPLHF
TRBJ2-1	TRBD1	13	TRBV7-2	many	TGTGCCAGCAGCTCCGAAACGACAGGGAATCAGTTCTTC	CASSSETTGNQFF
TRBJ2-6	TRBD1	15	TRBV12-3/TRBV12-4	few	TGTGCCAGCACCAGGGACAGGGCTGGGGCCAACGTCCGGACTTTC	CASTRDRAGANVRTF
TRBJ2-1	-	12	TRBV14	-	TGTGCCAGTAGCCCGAGCGCCAATGAGCGGTTCTTC	CASSPSANERFF
TRBJ2-3	TRBD1	13	TRBV28	many	TGTGCCAGCAATTCAGGGGGCAGGGATACGCAGTATTTT	CASNSGGRDTQYF
TRBJ1-5	TRBD1	15	TRBV6-1	-	TGTGCCAGCAGGGATGAGGACAGGAACCGCCAGCCCCAGCATTTT	CASRDEDRNRQPQHF
TRBJ2-7	TRBD2	15	TRBV5-1	few	TGCGCCAGCAGCCGGGGGGGGGCCGAGTACAATGAGCAGTACTTC	CASSRGGAEYNEQYF
TRBJ2-4	TRBD1	14	TRBV9	many	TGTGCCAGCAGCTCAGACAGGGAACGGGACATTCAGTACTTC	CASSSDRERDIQYF